These 28 T cell receptor beta chains came from one sample sequenced in a study of molecular identifiers for immune sequencing clone quantification. TCRdb reanalysed the PCR reads using MiXCR and keeps one entry per CDR3 protein. The sample shows approximately 630,000 distinct CDR3 sequences, roughly 27% of them seen only once. The sequenced material came from naive CD8+ T cells from blood, with Jurkat cell RNA spiked in. Described subset: FACS-sorted CD8+CD4-CCR7+CD45RA+ naive T cells. These receptors originate from a human donor in good health. Some libraries in this study had Jurkat cell RNA spiked in.

The chain links TRBV10-3 to TRBJ2-7, with a possible D match to TRBD2 (6 bases). There are 14 residues in the CDR3. Per the germline V gene, CDR1 is ENHRY and CDR2 is SYGVKD. V lost 0 bases and J 3 bases, leaving 9 bases between the germline ends. This CDR3 reads CAISESGDCYEQYF. In DNA form, the CDR3 reads TGTGCCATCAGTGAGTCGGGGGACTGCTACGAGCAGTACTTC.

This rearrangement joins TRBV19 to TRBJ2-1; no clear D. Germline V gives CDR1 LNHDA, CDR2 SQIVND (reference sequence). V shed 1 base and J shed 8 bases, with 15 bases lying between them. The CDR3 contains 15 residues. CDR3 amino acids: CASSIVPAGGDEQFF. Here the CDR3 DNA reads TGTGCCAGTAGTATAGTTCCGGCCGGCGGCGATGAGCAGTTCTTC.

In this sample, this clonotype turned up a few times. For the CDR3, the DNA is TGTGCCAGCAGCCCAACACTACAGGGGGCGGACACTGAAGCTTTCTTT. Translation gives CASSPTLQGADTEAFF. The chain links TRBV5-5 to TRBJ1-1, with 9 bases fitting TRBD1. Germline CDR1 reads SGHKS; CDR2 reads YYEKEE (reference sequence). V lost 4 bases, J lost 3 bases, and 10 bases stayed unmatched. The CDR3 spans 16 residues.

Concerning this clonotype: A much larger clone differs by one base, so this may be a read error. V is TRBV7-2 and J is TRBJ2-1; 8 bases match TRBD2. This CDR3 is built from 15 residues. CDR1 is SGHTA and CDR2 is FQGNSA in the germline V gene. CDR3 amino acids: CASSLDGTRGNEQLF. CDR3 nucleotides: TGTGCCAGCAGCTTAGACGGGACTAGGGGCAATGAGCAGCTCTTC.

CDR3 DNA: TGTGCCAGCGCAGGGCAGGGAGGTTACAATGAGCAGTTCTTC. It is translated as CASAGQGGYNEQFF. The chain combines TRBV30 with TRBJ2-1; perhaps TRBD2 as D (6 bases). The CDR3 contains 14 residues. CDR1 is GTSNPN and CDR2 is SVGIG in the germline V gene (reference sequence). The V end was cut by 8 bases, the J end by 4 bases, with 18 bases between.

This clonotype was seen a few times. The chain joins TRBV19 to TRBJ2-7; 9 nucleotides line up with TRBD1. V was clipped by 10 bases and J by 0 bases; unmatched bases: 4. CDR1 is LNHDA and CDR2 is SQIVND in the germline V gene (reference sequence). The CDR3 is made up of 13 amino acids. The CDR3: CATRQGGSYEQYF. CDR3 in DNA: TGTGCCACTCGACAGGGGGGCTCCTACGAGCAGTACTTC.

This clonotype has at least ten counts. The rearrangement joins TRBV12-3 or TRBV12-4 to TRBJ2-3; no clear D gene. Trimming took off 5 bases at V and 0 bases at J, with 12 bases between the two ends. The CDR3 length is 15 residues. This CDR3 is CASSVDMTSTDTQYF. The CDR3, as DNA: TGTGCCAGCAGTGTCGACATGACTAGCACAGATACGCAGTATTTT.

Remarks on this clonotype: The junction shows a germline mismatch at one end, possibly a read error. J is TRBJ2-7 and V is TRBV19, with TRBD2 identical over 7 bases. This CDR3 region has 14 residues. Germline assignment: CDR1 LNHDA and CDR2 SQIVND (reference sequence). DNA for the CDR3: TGTACCAGTAGTTCCGGGACTAACAGCTACGAGCAGTACTTC. Translation: CTSSSGTNSYEQYF. Looking up the rest from reference TRBV19 and TRBJ2-7 gives the full variable domain: DGGITQSPKYLFRKEGQNVTLSCEQNLNHDAMYWYRQDPGQGLRLIYYSQIVNDFQKGDIAEGYSVSREKKESFPLTVTSAQKNPTAFYLCTSSSGTNSYEQYFGPGTRLTVT.

This clonotype was counted a single time. A much larger clone differs by one base, so this may be a read error. Because it lacks the conserved phenylalanine or tryptophan at the end, this CDR3 is likely a read error. CDR3 in DNA: TGTGCCAGCGGGCCGGTCTCGGGGATTAACCAAGAGACCCAGTACCTC. This encodes CASGPVSGINQETQYL. The rearrangement joins TRBV7-8 to TRBJ2-5, with D possibly TRBD2 on 5 matching bases. Germline CDR1 SGHVS, CDR2 FQNEAQ. The length of the CDR3 is 16 residues. Trimming shortened V by 8 bases and J by 0 bases, and 19 bases separated the two germline ends.

A note on this clonotype: The junction differs from germline at one of its ends, possibly a read error. V usage is TRBV7-2 and J usage is TRBJ1-6; D ambiguous. Germline CDR1 is SGHTA and CDR2 is FQGNSA. The CDR3 length is 15 residues. Written as DNA, the CDR3 is TGTGCCAGCAGTCGGGTGGAGTCCTATAATTCACCCCTCCCCTTT. The encoded protein is CASSRVESYNSPLPF.

The chain couples TRBV7-9 to TRBJ2-7, with D unresolved. CDR1 and CDR2 (germline): SEHNR, FQNEAQ (reference sequence). This CDR3 comprises 14 residues. V dropped 1 base and J dropped 5 bases, with 12 bases sitting between them. CDR3 in amino acids: CASSLGDRPNEQYF. In DNA, the CDR3 is TGTGCCAGCAGCTTAGGGGATCGACCCAACGAGCAGTACTTC.

This clonotype was picked up a small number of times. This chain joins TRBV4-2 and TRBJ2-5; D possibly uses TRBD1 or TRBD2 (5 bases each). This CDR3 spans 15 amino acids. Germline assignment: CDR1 LGHNA and CDR2 YNFKEQ. Trimming took off 0 bases at V and 5 bases at J, with 13 bases between the two ends. The CDR3 DNA sequence: TGTGCCAGCAGCCAAGAGGGGCACCCGGGGGAGACCCAGTACTTC. Its protein product is CASSQEGHPGETQYF.

This clonotype has a count of ten or more. Mismatch with germline at one junction end may stem from a read error. The V call is TRBV28, the J call TRBJ2-3, with TRBD2 identical over 7 bases. The germline CDR1 and CDR2 sequences are MDHEN and SYDVKM. This CDR3 spans 15 amino acids. CDR3 DNA: TGCGCCAGCAGCTTGCCGGCGGGAGACACAGATACGCAGTATTTT. Translating it yields CASSLPAGDTDTQYF.

CDR3 in amino acids: CASSLIGLANEQYF. The CDR3 DNA reads TGTGCCAGTAGTCTCATCGGACTAGCGAACGAGCAGTACTTC. The genes are TRBV19 and TRBJ2-7; 9 bases are a match to TRBD2. This CDR3 is built from 14 residues. V trimming: 5 bases; J trimming: 5 bases; junction bases outside the gene matches: 7. Germline V lookup: CDR1 LNHDA, CDR2 SQIVND (reference sequence).

This clonotype was observed a handful of times. A much larger clone differs from this one at a single base, so this may be a read error. V is TRBV29-1 and J is TRBJ2-5; 7 nucleotides align to TRBD2. J gave up 0 bases and V 8 bases, and 12 bases lay outside the gene matches. The CDR3 has 15 amino acids. The germline gives CDR1 SQVTM, CDR2 ANQGSEA. CDR3 amino acids: CSPAGRTPNQETQYF. The DNA of the CDR3 is TGCAGCCCAGCGGGGAGAACCCCAAACCAAGAGACCCAGTACTTC.

Concerning this clonotype: No conserved phenylalanine or tryptophan ends this CDR3, so it is likely a read error. The J gene is TRBJ1-1, the V gene TRBV6-5, with D maybe TRBD1 (6 bases). In germline, CDR1 is MNHEY, CDR2 SVGAGI. V was cut by 2 bases and J by 3 bases, with 13 bases left in between. The CDR3 runs 15 residues. In DNA, the CDR3 is TGTGCCAGCAGTTACCCCTCCGGACAGTACACTGAAGCTTTCTAT. Encoded protein: CASSYPSGQYTEAFY.

This clonotype was counted between two and nine times. The CDR3 nucleotides are TGTGCCAGCAGGACCCTCGATCACACTGAAGCTTTCTTT. This encodes CASRTLDHTEAFF. V is TRBV27 and J is TRBJ1-1; no reliable D call. V dropped 6 bases and J dropped 3 bases, with 11 bases sitting between them. The CDR3 spans 13 residues. The V gene's germline CDR1 is MNHEY and CDR2 SMNVEV (reference sequence).

Points on this clonotype: Since a much larger clone is just one base distant, this may be a read error. J is TRBJ2-3 and V is TRBV20-1; D gene unclear. Germline lookup yields CDR1 DFQATT and CDR2 SNEGSKA (reference sequence). This CDR3 has 15 amino acids. CDR3 loop: CSAGDPARWLDTQYF. CDR3 coding DNA: TGCAGTGCTGGAGATCCGGCTAGATGGCTTGATACGCAGTATTTT.

This clonotype came up a few times. The chain links TRBV6-5 to TRBJ1-3, with D tentatively TRBD1 (6 bases). The CDR3 is 16 amino acids. Trimming stripped 6 bases from V and 4 bases from J, with 19 bases between. Looked up from germline, CDR1 is MNHEY and CDR2 is SVGAGI. CDR3 protein: CASSINSGQIGNTIYF. The CDR3 bases are TGTGCCAGCAGCATTAACTCCGGACAGATAGGAAACACCATATATTTT.

This clonotype showed up many times. CDR3 coding DNA: TGTGCCAGCAGTACCTCCTTTCGGGAGTCCCAAGAGACCCAGTACTTC. Its translation: CASSTSFRESQETQYF. The rearrangement links TRBV28 to TRBJ2-5, with TRBD2 as a possible D gene (6 bases). Germline lookup yields CDR1 MDHEN and CDR2 SYDVKM. This CDR3 contains 16 residues. V lost 5 bases and J 1 base, leaving 17 bases between the germline ends. The complete variable domain, with remaining parts taken from reference TRBV28 and TRBJ2-5, reads DVKVTQSSRYLVKRTGEKVFLECVQDMDHENMFWYRQDPGLGLRLIYFSYDVKMKEKGDIPEGYSVSREKKERFSLILESASTNQTSMYLCASSTSFRESQETQYFGPGTRLLVL.

This clonotype was recorded a few times. The chain is built from TRBV29-1 and TRBJ2-7, with 7 bases matching TRBD1. CDR1 SQVTM and CDR2 ANQGSEA come from the germline V gene. After removal of 1 base from V and 3 bases from J, the junction contained 6 bases not matched to a gene. The CDR3 loop spans 14 amino acids. The CDR3 DNA sequence: TGCAGCGTTGAAGTAACAGGGGTCGGCTACGAGCAGTACTTC. It encodes CSVEVTGVGYEQYF.

This clonotype was counted ten times or more. J is TRBJ2-7 and V is TRBV20-1; D is unresolved. Looked up from germline, CDR1 is DFQATT and CDR2 is SNEGSKA (reference sequence). The V end lost 5 bases, the J end lost 0 bases, and 11 bases lay between the germline ends. The CDR3 has 13 amino acids. The CDR3 here is CSAQSRSSYEQYF. DNA for the CDR3: TGCAGTGCTCAGAGCAGGAGCTCCTACGAGCAGTACTTC.

The CDR3 DNA reads as TGTGCCAGCTCACATGGGGCTAGCTCCTACGAGCAGTACTTC. This sequence encodes CASSHGASSYEQYF. The chain is built from TRBV18 and TRBJ2-7; perhaps TRBD1 as D (5 bases). V lost 4 bases and J 0 bases, leaving 10 bases between the germline ends. This CDR3 has 14 residues. Germline V lookup: CDR1 KGHSH, CDR2 LQKENI.

This clonotype was seen more than once but under ten times. This chain uses TRBV12-5 with TRBJ1-2, with 7 bases aligning to TRBD1. This CDR3 has 12 amino acids. Looked up from germline, CDR1 is LGHNT and CDR2 is FRNRAP. Trimming took 6 bases from V and 7 from J; bases not matched to a gene: 5. The CDR3 sequence is CASGTGLAGYTF. CDR3 coding DNA: TGTGCTAGTGGGACAGGGCTCGCTGGCTACACCTTC.

At least ten counts were recorded for this clonotype. DNA for the CDR3: TGTGCCAGCAGCCCCGACCGGACAGGTTGGTTTCCTGAGCAGTTCTTC. Amino acids: CASSPDRTGWFPEQFF. The chain combines TRBV7-9 with TRBJ2-1, with TRBD1 identical over 7 bases. The germline V gene has CDR1 SEHNR and CDR2 FQNEAQ (reference sequence). The CDR3 loop spans 16 amino acids. With 5 bases clipped from V and 9 bases from J, the junction kept 16 bases outside the gene matches.

A word on this clonotype: Because the CDR3's place on the DNA is in doubt, the DNA is left out and the CDR3 is given as listed by TCRdb. This sequence joins TRBV7-9 and TRBJ1-1; the table's D call TRBD1 went unverified against the DNA. Both ends counted, the CDR3 spans 16 residues. Per the germline V gene, CDR1 is SEHNR and CDR2 is FQNEAQ (reference sequence). Here the CDR3 reads CASSLVGQGANTEASF.

In this sample, this clonotype turned up a few times. Being one base from a much bigger clone, this may be a read error. Since no conserved phenylalanine or tryptophan closes the CDR3, a read error is the likely cause. The chain uses TRBV4-1 and TRBJ2-3; perhaps TRBD1 as D (6 bases). This CDR3 region has 16 residues. Germline V gives CDR1 MGHRA, CDR2 YSYEKL. Trimming took off 4 bases at V and 4 bases at J, with 18 bases between the two ends. In nucleotides, the CDR3 is TGCGCCAGCAGCCCATCTAGAGGACAGAGCCCAGATACGCAGTATATT. It yields the protein CASSPSRGQSPDTQYI.

This clonotype was detected ten times or more. The V gene is TRBV20-1, the J gene TRBJ2-7; maybe TRBD1 (6 bases). Germline V gives CDR1 DFQATT, CDR2 SNEGSKA (reference sequence). Trimming took 3 bases from V and 5 from J, leaving 32 bases between them. This CDR3 contains 19 residues. Here the CDR3 DNA reads TGCAGTGCTAGGTCTGGGGACAAAACGTCGACAGTGCCTTGGGACGAGCAGTACTTC. It yields the protein CSARSGDKTSTVPWDEQYF.